This TCR beta chain is from a study of T cell responses to AZD1222 COVID-19 vaccine (dated by TCRdb to about 2021). About the study as a whole: AZD1222 recipients with second doses at about 4 weeks or about 12 weeks were pooled, because spike-specific TCR depth and breadth did not differ between schedules. TCR sequencing covered 233 trial participants: some 210 given two doses of AZD1222 and approximately 26 given two doses of MenACWY control vaccine. Trial participants were enrolled into age subgroups of 18-55, 56-69 and 70-plus years, which contained approximately 150, 28 and 58 TCR-sequenced participants, respectively.

The CDR3 regions of human TCRbeta chains were subjected to immunosequencing. On the study's bioinformatics: Repertoire TCRs were matched against a reference library of SARS-CoV-2-specific TCRs generated with the MIRA antigen-specificity platform. Breadth meant the fraction of unique TCRs that were SARS-CoV-2-associated, whereas depth meant the fraction of total T cells that were SARS-CoV-2-associated. Using the MIRA data, each spike-specific TCR was mapped to the spike region that the TCR reacts to and placed in a CD4 or CD8 class. Log10-transformed breadth and depth values were compared by one-way ANOVA with Sidak's multiple comparisons tests. In TCRdb, the immuneACCESS table is reduced to in-frame sequences with V and J assigned. These tables do not hold every clone; where another copy was compared, an unresolved V gene accounts for under half, and the others remain unexplained. D and trimming were read from the DNA, whereas the V and J calls and clone size are those reported in that table. This sample lists 110,000 or so clones; roughly 87% were detected once. 5% of the sample is taken by the ten largest.

Sample time point, as interpreted from the label and publication: baseline before first vaccination. Vaccinee samples came from UK trials COV001 and COV002, including a single-blind randomized controlled phase 2/3 trial of AZD1222 (ChAdOx1 nCoV-19) in healthy adults. Trial participant PBMC samples were collected at day 0 and day 28 after the second dose for TCRbeta chain sequencing. Trimming costs V 2 bases and J 7 bases, and their ends lie 12 bases apart. The CDR3, cysteine through phenylalanine, is 13 amino acids long. Just CDR3 DNA is preserved here, 39 bases in frame from base 1. CDR1 and CDR2 were assigned from the germline V gene as MGHDK and SYGVNS. General study outcomes and caveats: The 56-69-year group was small, and its depth increase did not reach significance, likely because of low power. Because no day 14 peak-response samples were available, the repertoires could be characterized only after the peak T cell response. The vaccine-associated CD4 TCRs covered the entire spike protein, and the dominant responses fell in regions 160-218 and 743-854. Only five to seven AZD1222 recipients were SARS-CoV-2 seropositive at baseline, limiting conclusions about previously exposed vaccinees. Participants were mostly white British and included more females than males, and it was suggested by the authors that clonal diversity may have been underestimated. Reportedly, almost half of the unique spike-specific TCRs recognized epitopes lying outside the regions that are mutated in the B.1.351 and B.1.1.7 variants. After two AZD1222 doses, spike-specific TCR breadth and depth were significantly higher than at day 0 and than in MenACWY recipients.

Concerning this clone itself: Its antigen is not yet known. Per-nucleotide qualities are absent, and no much larger clonotype sits a single base away.

The V and J genes are TRBV25-1 and TRBJ2-7; the D gene could be TRBD1 or TRBD2, each one agreeing over 6 bases. The TCR was taken from an adult in good health. The sample in question was peripheral blood, obtained on day 0 of AZD1222 vaccination. This receptor has the CDR3 CASSEPGAREQYF. DNA sequence: TGTGCCAGCAGTGAACCGGGGGCAAGAGAGCAGTACTTC.